This T cell receptor beta chain stems from a study of blood T cell repertoires in COVID-19. Study summary: The cDNA or gDNA used as material had been derived from T cells, B-cell-depleted T cells, or PBMCs.

Repertoires were generated with immunoSEQ multiplex PCR, while TCRdb's copy carries only in-frame clones and drops some. The table has 270,000 or so clones, approximately 84% seen once. Trimming cost V 7 bases and J 4 bases, with 13 bases left between them. The germline gives CDR1 SEHNR, CDR2 FQNEAQ (reference sequence). The CDR3 contains 14 residues. The sample taken for sequencing was PBMCs or T cells enriched from blood (not recorded which). This TCR was sampled from a woman in her forties or fifties who had been exposed to COVID-19. The chain couples TRBV7-9 to TRBJ1-4, with no clear D. CDR3 amino acids: CASTGDGYNEKLFF. As DNA, the CDR3 is TGTGCCAGCACAGGAGACGGATATAATGAAAAACTGTTTTTT.